This TCR beta chain was captured by sequencing in a study of blood T cells in healthy people across ages. Comment on this clonotype: Its target is not known.

General study findings and limits: While age rose, TCR beta diversity per million T cells dropped in a roughly linear way.

V was cut by 5 bases and J by 5 bases, with 15 bases left in between. The CDR3 covers 15 residues. The germline gives CDR1 MDHEN, CDR2 SYDVKM. Next came a second PCR, run for roughly 6 to 11 cycles, which used a sample-barcoded 5' primer along with a J-beta primer mix. TCRdb called the 5' RACE reads again in MiXCR, with one record for every CDR3 protein. The sample consists of about a million distinct CDR3 sequences, roughly 50% of them appearing once. The TCR comes from an older woman in good health. This chain connects TRBV28 to TRBJ2-2, with D perhaps assigned TRBD1 or TRBD2 (7 bases each). Sequencing input: blood. The CDR3 loop reads CASSETGRGTGELFF. The CDR3 DNA sequence: TGTGCCAGCAGTGAGACAGGGAGGGGAACCGGGGAGCTGTTTTTT.